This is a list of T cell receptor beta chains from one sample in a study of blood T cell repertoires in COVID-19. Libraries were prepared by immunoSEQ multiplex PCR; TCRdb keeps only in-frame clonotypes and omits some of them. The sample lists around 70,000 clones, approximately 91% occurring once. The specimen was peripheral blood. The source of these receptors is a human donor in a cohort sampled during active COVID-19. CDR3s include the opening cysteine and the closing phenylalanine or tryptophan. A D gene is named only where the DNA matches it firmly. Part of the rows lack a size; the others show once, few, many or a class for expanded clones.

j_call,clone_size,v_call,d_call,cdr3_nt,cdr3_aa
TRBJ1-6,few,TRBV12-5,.,TGTGCTAGTGGAACCACTTATAATTCACCCCTCCACTTT,CASGTTYNSPLHF
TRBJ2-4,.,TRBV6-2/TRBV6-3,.,TGTGCCAGCAGTACCGCAGGCTCCGGCGGGTCCAAAAACATTCAGTACTTC,CASSTAGSGGSKNIQYF
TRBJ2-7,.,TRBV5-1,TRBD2,TGCGCCAGCAGCTTGGACTATATAGCGGGAGAGACTTACGAGCAGTACTTC,CASSLDYIAGETYEQYF
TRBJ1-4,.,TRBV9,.,TGTGCCAGCAGCGTAGACCAGGGAGGCGAAAAACTGTTTTTT,CASSVDQGGEKLFF
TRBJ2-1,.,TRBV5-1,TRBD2,TGCGCCAGCAGCCCGGGACTAGCGGGAGACGGTGAGCAGTTCTTC,CASSPGLAGDGEQFF
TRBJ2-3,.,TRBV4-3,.,TGCGCCAGCAGCCAAGAACAGGTCCCCACAGATACGCAGTATTTT,CASSQEQVPTDTQYF
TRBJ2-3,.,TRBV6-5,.,TGTGCCAGCAGGCAATTTATTGCGAGCACAGATACGCAGTATTTT,CASRQFIASTDTQYF
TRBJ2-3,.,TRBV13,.,TGTGCCAGCAGCACCCAACTCACTAGGATCCTGGGCACAGATACGCAGTATTTT,CASSTQLTRILGTDTQYF
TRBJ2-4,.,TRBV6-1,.,TGTGCCAGCAGTGAATACGCTAGCTTCGTATTCGGGGAAGCCAAAAACATTCAGTACTTC,CASSEYASFVFGEAKNIQYF
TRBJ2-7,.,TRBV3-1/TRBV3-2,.,TGTGCCAGCAGCCAAGAACCCCAGTTTAATTTTTACTCCTACGAGCAGTACTTC,CASSQEPQFNFYSYEQYF
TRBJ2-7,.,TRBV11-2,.,TGTGCCAGCAGCTTGTATACTAGCAGGTACGAGCAGTACTTC,CASSLYTSRYEQYF
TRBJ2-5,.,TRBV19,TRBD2,TGTGCCAGTAGTATAGATGCCGGACTAGCGGGGGGAGAGACCCAGTACTTC,CASSIDAGLAGGETQYF
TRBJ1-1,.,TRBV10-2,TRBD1,TGCGCCAGCAGCGCAGGGGGCCGAACTGAAGCTTTCTTT,CASSAGGRTEAFF
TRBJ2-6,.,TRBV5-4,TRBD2,TGTGCCAGCAGCAAACGCGGGGGGCAGGCCTCTGGGGCCAACGTCCTGACTTTC,CASSKRGGQASGANVLTF
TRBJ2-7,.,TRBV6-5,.,TGTGCCAGCAGTTACTCGGTGTCGGGGGGCGAGTGGGAGCAGTACTTC,CASSYSVSGGEWEQYF
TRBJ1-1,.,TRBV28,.,TGTGCCAGCAGTTTCTATGGACTGGGCGGCATGAACACTGAAGCTTTCTTT,CASSFYGLGGMNTEAFF